The present entry profiles one T cell receptor beta chain with its context. Its antigen is not identified. After pathologic assessment, macro-dissection selected premalignant or tumor cells for extraction. This specimen comes from a study of immune evolution from preneoplasia to lung adenocarcinoma. Study at large: HLA loss of heterozygosity: under 7.5% AIS, about 15% MIA, around 35% ADC, none AAH. Notes on the study in general: T cell clonality was higher in KRAS-mutant than EGFR-mutant or wild-type nodules. Normal lung had highest clonality; later lesions appeared denser, more diverse.

This CDR3 is built from 17 residues. Germline trimming cut 0 bases from V and 5 bases from J; bases unmatched to any gene: 8. CDR1 and CDR2 (germline): LGHNA, YNFKEQ. The protocol was immunoSEQ multiplex PCR, while the TCRdb copy is restricted to in-frame clones and leaves out a portion. Among about 3,600 clones listed, approximately 70% were seen once. The sequence was obtained from a person aged 55-80 years with lung adenocarcinoma. The sequencing sample was made of FFPE minimally invasive lung adenocarcinoma tissue. The J gene is TRBJ2-3, the V gene TRBV4-2; TRBD2 agrees at 10 bases. The CDR3: CASSQDYSGGLGDTQYF. In nucleotides, the CDR3 is TGTGCCAGCAGCCAAGATTATAGCGGGGGGTTGGGAGATACGCAGTATTTT.